This entry features one T cell receptor (beta chain) sequence. What it binds is unknown. In the original analysis: Filtering of immunoSEQ junctional sequences could not match full-length read filtering. Sequenced by immunoSEQ multiplex PCR; TCRdb stores in-frame clones only, minus some. V and J calls and clone size are copied from that table; D and trimming were computed from the DNA. The sample contains millions of clones, about 95% of which appear only once. The germline V gene has CDR1 SEHNR and CDR2 FQNEAQ (reference sequence). Trimming left V 4 bases short and J 6 bases short, with 28 bases between. The CDR3 runs 18 residues. The source of the sample is a study of shared clonotypes between healthy human individuals. The naive CD8 population came from CD45RO-negative cells selected for CCR7, without terminally differentiated effector memory CD45RA+ cells. Study-wide points: Compared with memory subsets, naive subsets generally had larger estimated richness.

Sequenced sample: naive CD8+ T cells sorted from blood. The rearrangement uses TRBV7-9 and TRBJ2-7, with D possibly matching TRBD1 (6 bases). The TCR sequence derives from a man aged 18 to 29 in good health. CDR3 residues: CASSSTFTTGMGTGEQYF. The CDR3 coding sequence is TGTGCCAGCAGCTCCACTTTCACTACAGGGATGGGGACCGGCGAGCAGTACTTC.